This T cell receptor (beta chain) was sequenced for a study of control samples from healthy donors and cancer patients. The V gene's germline CDR1 is MNHEY and CDR2 SVGAGI. Trimming pared 6 bases from V and 0 bases from J, leaving 13 bases between. This CDR3 is built from 15 residues. The assay was immunoSEQ multiplex PCR, and TCRdb's table has in-frame clones only and misses some. The sample lists roughly 38,000 clones; 80% to 95% were seen once. Sequencing input: blood. This receptor was obtained from a woman between 45 and 60 years old in good health. The rearrangement uses TRBV6-5 and TRBJ2-3; possibly TRBD2 for D (6 bases). CDR3 region: CASSRGVPSTDTQYF. The CDR3, as DNA: TGTGCCAGCAGCCGCGGGGTTCCTAGCACAGATACGCAGTATTTT.